The next 14 T cell receptor beta chains were all read from a single sample in a study of blood T cell repertoires in COVID-19. Method: immunoSEQ multiplex PCR; TCRdb's copy keeps in-frame clones and lacks some. The top ten clones hold roughly 5% of a sample with tens of thousands of clones, around 74% of them seen once. Sequencing was done on a sample of peripheral blood. These receptors were obtained from a woman older than 75 with active or convalescent COVID-19.

The rearrangement uses TRBV30 and TRBJ2-7; the D is unclear. The CDR3 totals 11 residues. Germline loops: CDR1 GTSNPN, CDR2 SVGIG (reference sequence). V gave up 2 bases and J gave up 5 bases, with 7 bases separating them. The CDR3 DNA reads as TGTGCCTGGAGTACACGAAACGAGCAGTACTTC. Translating it yields CAWSTRNEQYF.

The chain employs TRBV4-2 and TRBJ2-1, with 13 bases lining up with TRBD2. Germline loops: CDR1 LGHNA, CDR2 YNFKEQ. Losses at the gene ends were 2 bases for V and 6 bases for J; bases not matched to a gene: 4. CDR3 length equals 16 residues. CDR3 region: CASSQTSGRASNEQFF. CDR3 nucleotide sequence: TGTGCCAGCAGCCAAACTAGCGGGAGGGCCAGCAATGAGCAGTTCTTC.

The chain combines TRBV28 with TRBJ1-1; D is perhaps TRBD1 (5 bases). The CDR3 consists of 17 residues. V was pared by 6 bases and J by 0 bases, with 20 bases between. CDR1 and CDR2 from the germline V gene are MDHEN and SYDVKM. CDR3 protein: CASRQAQQGLMNTEAFF. CDR3 coding DNA: TGTGCCAGCAGGCAGGCGCAGCAGGGACTCATGAACACTGAAGCTTTCTTT.

This clone was seen a single time. The chain joins TRBV7-8 to TRBJ1-1; D might be TRBD1 (6 bases). Germline lookup yields CDR1 SGHVS and CDR2 FQNEAQ. The CDR3 extends over 13 amino acids. V lost 4 bases to trimming and J lost 5 bases, with 11 bases between them. DNA for the CDR3: TGTGCCAGCAGCTGGTTAGGGGGAACTGAAGCTTTCTTT. It codes for CASSWLGGTEAFF.

The chain is built from TRBV27 and TRBJ1-3, with unresolved D. The V and J ends lost 5 bases and 4 bases respectively, with 12 bases between them. The germline CDR1 and CDR2 sequences are MNHEY and SMNVEV (reference sequence). The CDR3 consists of 14 residues. The CDR3 is CASSPLMPGNTIYF. In nucleotides, the CDR3 is TGTGCCAGCAGTCCCCTAATGCCGGGAAACACCATATATTTT.

Concerning this clone itself: Relative to the germline gene, one junction end is altered; a read error may explain this. The chain combines TRBV7-2 with TRBJ2-1; D remains unclear. The CDR3 consists of 13 residues. Germline values: CDR1 SGHTA, CDR2 FQGNSA. The CDR3 region is CASSLSNYIEQFF. DNA of the CDR3: TGTGCCAGCAGCTTAAGTAACTACATTGAGCAGTTCTTC.

The chain recombines TRBV7-7 with TRBJ1-4; TRBD1 matches 10 bases. The CDR3 has 16 amino acids. V trimming: 6 bases; J trimming: 8 bases; junction bases outside the gene matches: 12. Germline V gene data show CDR1 as SSHAT and CDR2 as FNYEAQ (reference sequence). CDR3: CASSFRGQGLAEKLFF. In nucleotides, the CDR3 is TGTGCCAGCAGTTTTAGGGGACAGGGGCTTGCGGAAAAACTGTTTTTT. The whole variable domain, filled in from reference TRBV7-7 and TRBJ1-4, reads GAGVSQSPRYKVTKRGQDVTLRCDPISSHATLYWYQQALGQGPEFLTYFNYEAQPDKSGLPSDRFSAERPEGSISTLTIQRTEQRDSAMYRCASSFRGQGLAEKLFFGSGTQLSVL.

The chain has TRBV7-2 and TRBJ2-3; 7 positions agree with TRBD2. CDR1 and CDR2 from the germline V gene are SGHTA and FQGNSA. The V gene end was trimmed by 1 base and the J gene end by 6 bases; junction bases not matched to a gene: 10. The CDR3 is 16 residues long. Written as DNA, the CDR3 is TGTGCCAGCAGCTTAGGAGTGACTAGCCGGCCTGATACGCAGTATTTT. It specifies CASSLGVTSRPDTQYF.

The chain employs TRBV15 and TRBJ2-5, with a weak D call TRBD1 (6 bases). The V and J ends lost 3 bases and 1 base respectively, with 15 bases between them. The CDR3 spans 16 residues. Germline CDR1 LNHNV, CDR2 YYDKDF (reference sequence). The CDR3 DNA sequence: TGTGCCACCAGCAGTGCTGGACCCAGGGGCCAAGAGACCCAGTACTTC. Translation: CATSSAGPRGQETQYF.

The chain joins TRBV7-9 to TRBJ1-1, with a possible D match to TRBD1 (5 bases). Germline V gene lookup returns CDR1 SEHNR and CDR2 FQNEAQ (reference sequence). Trimming removed 2 bases at V and 6 bases at J, with 10 bases between. The CDR3 contains 13 residues. The CDR3 is CASSLNGGAEAFF. The CDR3 DNA is TGTGCCAGCAGCTTAAACGGGGGGGCTGAAGCTTTCTTT.

In this sample, this clone turned up once. This sequence joins TRBV5-1 and TRBJ2-5; 9 bases map to TRBD1. CDR3 length: 15 residues. Germline V CDR1 and CDR2: SGHRS, YFSETQ. Trimming removed 3 bases from V and 5 bases from J; junction bases left unmatched: 8. DNA for the CDR3: TGCGCCAGCAGCTACTACGGACAGGGGCGGGAGACCCAGTACTTC. It encodes CASSYYGQGRETQYF.

The chain combines TRBV3-1 (or the pseudogene TRBV3-2) with TRBJ2-7; D may be TRBD2 (7 bases). The CDR3 spans 16 residues. Trimming shortened V by 1 base and J by 3 bases, and 16 bases separated the two germline ends. The germline gives CDR1 LGHDT, CDR2 YNNKEL (reference sequence). The CDR3 is CASSQGGGLFSYEQYF. The CDR3 coding sequence is TGTGCCAGCAGCCAAGGGGGGGGGCTTTTTAGCTACGAGCAGTACTTC.

In this sample, this clone turned up once. This chain connects TRBV5-8 to TRBJ1-2; tentatively, D is TRBD1 (6 bases). Per germline, CDR1 SGHTS and CDR2 YDEGEE. This CDR3 has 13 amino acids. Trimming stripped 4 bases from V and 8 bases from J, with 15 bases between. The CDR3 protein is CASSLKGGGGYTF. The CDR3 DNA is TGTGCCAGCAGCCTGAAGGGAGGGGGAGGCTACACCTTC.

The CDR3 DNA reads TGCGCCAGCAGTTCGAGCACCGGGACTAGCAAGTACAATGAGCAGTTCTTC. It is translated as CASSSSTGTSKYNEQFF. This chain links TRBV5-1 with TRBJ2-1, with TRBD2 identical over 9 bases. The CDR3 length is 17 residues. J was trimmed by 4 bases and V by 5 bases; bases with no gene match: 13. Germline V gene sequence: CDR1 SGHRS, CDR2 YFSETQ. Full variable domain (outside the CDR3, taken from reference TRBV5-1 and TRBJ2-1): KAGVTQTPRYLIKTRGQQVTLSCSPISGHRSVSWYQQTPGQGLQFLFEYFSETQRNKGNFPGRFSGRQFSNSRSEMNVSTLELGDSALYLCASSSSTGTSKYNEQFFGPGTRLTVL.